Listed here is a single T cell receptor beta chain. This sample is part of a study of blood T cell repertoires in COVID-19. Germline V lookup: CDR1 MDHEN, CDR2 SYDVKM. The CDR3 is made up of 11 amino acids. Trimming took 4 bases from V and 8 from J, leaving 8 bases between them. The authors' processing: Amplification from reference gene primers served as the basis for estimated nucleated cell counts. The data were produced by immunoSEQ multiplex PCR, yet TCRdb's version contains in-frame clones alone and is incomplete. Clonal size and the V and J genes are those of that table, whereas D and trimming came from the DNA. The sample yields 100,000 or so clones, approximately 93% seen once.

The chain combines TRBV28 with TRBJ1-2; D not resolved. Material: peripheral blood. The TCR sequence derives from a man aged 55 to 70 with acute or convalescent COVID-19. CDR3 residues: CASSSPRGYTF. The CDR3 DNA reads TGTGCCAGCAGTTCCCCCAGGGGCTACACCTTC.